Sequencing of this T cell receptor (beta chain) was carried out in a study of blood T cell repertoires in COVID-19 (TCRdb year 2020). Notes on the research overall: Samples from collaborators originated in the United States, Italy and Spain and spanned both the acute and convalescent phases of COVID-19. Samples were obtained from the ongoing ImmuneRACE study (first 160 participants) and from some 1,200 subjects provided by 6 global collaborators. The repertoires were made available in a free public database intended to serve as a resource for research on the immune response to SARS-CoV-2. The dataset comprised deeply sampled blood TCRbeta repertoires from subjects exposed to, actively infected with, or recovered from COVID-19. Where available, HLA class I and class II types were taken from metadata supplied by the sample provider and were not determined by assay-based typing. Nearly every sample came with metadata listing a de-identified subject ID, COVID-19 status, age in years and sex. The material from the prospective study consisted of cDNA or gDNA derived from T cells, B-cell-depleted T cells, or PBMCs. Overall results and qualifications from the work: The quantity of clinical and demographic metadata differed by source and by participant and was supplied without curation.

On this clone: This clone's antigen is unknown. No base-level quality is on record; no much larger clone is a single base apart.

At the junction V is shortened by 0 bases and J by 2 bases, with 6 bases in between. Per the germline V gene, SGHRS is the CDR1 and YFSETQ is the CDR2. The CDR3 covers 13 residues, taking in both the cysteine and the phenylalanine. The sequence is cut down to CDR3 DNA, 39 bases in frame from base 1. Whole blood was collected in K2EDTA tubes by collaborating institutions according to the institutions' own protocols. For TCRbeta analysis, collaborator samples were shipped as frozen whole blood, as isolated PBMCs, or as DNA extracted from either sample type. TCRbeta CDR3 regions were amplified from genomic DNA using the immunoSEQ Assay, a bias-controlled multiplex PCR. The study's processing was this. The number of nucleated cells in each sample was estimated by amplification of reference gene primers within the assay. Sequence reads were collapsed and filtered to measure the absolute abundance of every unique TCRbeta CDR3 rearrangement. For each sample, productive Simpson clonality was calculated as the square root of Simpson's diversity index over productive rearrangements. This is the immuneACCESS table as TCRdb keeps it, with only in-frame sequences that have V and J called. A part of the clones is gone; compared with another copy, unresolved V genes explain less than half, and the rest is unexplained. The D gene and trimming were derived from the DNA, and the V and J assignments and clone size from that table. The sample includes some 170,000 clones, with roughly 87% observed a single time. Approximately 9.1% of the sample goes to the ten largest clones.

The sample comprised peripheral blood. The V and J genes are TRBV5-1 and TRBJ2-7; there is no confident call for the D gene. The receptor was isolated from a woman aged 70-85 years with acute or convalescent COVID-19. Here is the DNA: TGCGCCAGCAGCTTGGATTATACCTACGAGCAGTACTTC. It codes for CASSLDYTYEQYF.